This is a list of T cell receptor beta chains from one sample in a study of radiation and T cells in renal cell carcinoma. This table comes from immunoSEQ multiplex PCR, and its TCRdb copy is limited to in-frame clones, with some not included. This sample has 120,000 or so clones; more than 80% occur once, and the top ten carry 1.5% to 2%. Specimen: blood, collected from a patient whose treatment included radiotherapy and nephrectomy. Receptors originate from a woman aged 55-75 years with renal cell carcinoma. CDR3s include the opening cysteine and the closing phenylalanine or tryptophan. D genes are given only for firm matches. Size tells how often a clone was seen (once, few, many) or the class of an expanded clone, and some rows leave it out.

j_gene: TRBJ2-7; abundance: NA; v_gene: TRBV14; d_gene: NA; CDR3nt: TGTGCCAGCAATTTTGGGGGGCCGAGCGAGCAGTACTTC; CDR3aa: CASNFGGPSEQYF
j_gene: TRBJ1-6; abundance: NA; v_gene: TRBV7-3; d_gene: NA; CDR3nt: TGTGCCAGCAGCTTACAGGGATTTTCACCCCTCCACTTT; CDR3aa: CASSLQGFSPLHF
j_gene: TRBJ1-5; abundance: NA; v_gene: TRBV5-6; d_gene: NA; CDR3nt: TGTGCCAGCAGCTGGGGGTCAGGGAGGGACAATCAGCCCCAGCATTTT; CDR3aa: CASSWGSGRDNQPQHF
j_gene: TRBJ2-1; abundance: NA; v_gene: TRBV7-6; d_gene: NA; CDR3nt: TGTGCCAGCAGCTTAGAGTGGGGCAATGAGCAGTTCTTC; CDR3aa: CASSLEWGNEQFF
j_gene: TRBJ2-7; abundance: few; v_gene: TRBV2; d_gene: NA; CDR3nt: TGTGCCAGCAACCTAGCGTCCGAGCAGTACTTC; CDR3aa: CASNLASEQYF
j_gene: TRBJ1-1; abundance: NA; v_gene: TRBV6-6; d_gene: NA; CDR3nt: TGTGCCAGCAGTTACCCTTCCGGTGGGATGAACACTGAAGCTTTCTTT; CDR3aa: CASSYPSGGMNTEAFF
j_gene: TRBJ2-3; abundance: NA; v_gene: TRBV7-2; d_gene: TRBD2; CDR3nt: TGTGCCAGCAGCTCCGCGAGCGGGAGGGCCGCTGATACGCAGTATTTT; CDR3aa: CASSSASGRAADTQYF
j_gene: TRBJ2-3; abundance: NA; v_gene: TRBV4-2; d_gene: TRBD2; CDR3nt: TGTGCCAGCAGCCAAGGTTTAAGCGGGGGGGCCGGCACAGATACGCAGTATTTT; CDR3aa: CASSQGLSGGAGTDTQYF
j_gene: TRBJ1-1; abundance: few; v_gene: TRBV7-2; d_gene: TRBD1; CDR3nt: TGTGCCAGCAGCCTAGGGACAGGGAACACTGAAGCTTTCTTT; CDR3aa: CASSLGTGNTEAFF
j_gene: TRBJ1-4; abundance: NA; v_gene: TRBV2; d_gene: NA; CDR3nt: TGTGCCACCCTCAGGACTAAAACGCGGGGTGAAAAACTGTTTTTT; CDR3aa: CATLRTKTRGEKLFF
j_gene: TRBJ2-3; abundance: once; v_gene: TRBV13; d_gene: TRBD2; CDR3nt: TGTGCCAGCAGCTTAGCTAGCGGGGGGTCCACAGATACGCAGTATTTT; CDR3aa: CASSLASGGSTDTQYF
j_gene: TRBJ2-1; abundance: NA; v_gene: TRBV9; d_gene: NA; CDR3nt: TGTGCCAGCAGCGTATTATCAAGGGGGGTGGACTCCTACAATGAGCAGTTCTTC; CDR3aa: CASSVLSRGVDSYNEQFF
j_gene: TRBJ1-2; abundance: NA; v_gene: TRBV28; d_gene: TRBD1; CDR3nt: TGTGCCAGCAGTTTAGCACTCTTGGGACAGACTAACTATGGCTACACCTTC; CDR3aa: CASSLALLGQTNYGYTF
j_gene: TRBJ1-2; abundance: NA; v_gene: TRBV5-1; d_gene: TRBD1; CDR3nt: TGCGCCAGCAGCTCCGGGGACAGGGGTGGTTCATCCTACTATGGCTACACCTTC; CDR3aa: CASSSGDRGGSSYYGYTF
j_gene: TRBJ1-2; abundance: NA; v_gene: TRBV4-3; d_gene: NA; CDR3nt: TGCGCCAGCAGCCAAGGGCAGGGCCCCTATGGCTACACCTTC; CDR3aa: CASSQGQGPYGYTF
j_gene: TRBJ1-2; abundance: NA; v_gene: TRBV27; d_gene: NA; CDR3nt: TGTGCCAGCAGTTTCGTGGGGGCAGGGGCCGCCTATGGCTACACCTTC; CDR3aa: CASSFVGAGAAYGYTF
j_gene: TRBJ2-5; abundance: NA; v_gene: TRBV28; d_gene: NA; CDR3nt: TGTGCCATCCAGCGACAGCGACAAGAGACCCAGTACTTC; CDR3aa: CAIQRQRQETQYF
j_gene: TRBJ1-5; abundance: NA; v_gene: TRBV27; d_gene: NA; CDR3nt: TGTGCCAGCAGTTTACCGATGCTTAATCAGCCCCAGCATTTT; CDR3aa: CASSLPMLNQPQHF
j_gene: TRBJ2-5; abundance: NA; v_gene: TRBV25-1; d_gene: NA; CDR3nt: TGTGCCAGCAGTATTAACCTGGGGGAGACCCAGTACTTC; CDR3aa: CASSINLGETQYF
j_gene: TRBJ1-5; abundance: NA; v_gene: TRBV7-2; d_gene: TRBD1; CDR3nt: TGTGCCAGCAGCTTGCGTACAGGGGGCGTATACAATCAGCCCCAGCATTTT; CDR3aa: CASSLRTGGVYNQPQHF
j_gene: TRBJ1-1; abundance: NA; v_gene: TRBV5-1; d_gene: NA; CDR3nt: TGCGCCAGCAGCTTGGTCCAAATGAACACTGAAGCTTTCTTT; CDR3aa: CASSLVQMNTEAFF
j_gene: TRBJ1-1; abundance: once; v_gene: TRBV11-2; d_gene: NA; CDR3nt: TGTGCCAGCAGCCCCGGGACTGTGAGCACTGAAGCTTTCTTT; CDR3aa: CASSPGTVSTEAFF
j_gene: TRBJ2-3; abundance: NA; v_gene: TRBV19; d_gene: TRBD2; CDR3nt: TGTGCCAGTAGTATAGTCGGGAGGGCGATTGATACGCAGTATTTT; CDR3aa: CASSIVGRAIDTQYF
j_gene: TRBJ1-2; abundance: NA; v_gene: TRBV2; d_gene: NA; CDR3nt: TGTGCCAGCAGTGAATTAGTTAACCTTCTAGCTAACTATGGCTACACCTTC; CDR3aa: CASSELVNLLANYGYTF
j_gene: TRBJ1-1; abundance: NA; v_gene: TRBV30; d_gene: NA; CDR3nt: TGTGCCTGGAGTGTAAAGGTAAACACTGAAGCTTTCTTT; CDR3aa: CAWSVKVNTEAFF
j_gene: TRBJ1-5; abundance: NA; v_gene: TRBV19; d_gene: TRBD1; CDR3nt: TGTGCCAGTAGTCTCCAGACAGGGGCCAATCAGCCCCAGCATTTT; CDR3aa: CASSLQTGANQPQHF
j_gene: TRBJ1-1; abundance: NA; v_gene: TRBV30; d_gene: NA; CDR3nt: TGTGCCTGGGGGATACGGGACGGTGAAGCTTTCTTT; CDR3aa: CAWGIRDGEAFF
j_gene: TRBJ2-6; abundance: NA; v_gene: TRBV6-1; d_gene: NA; CDR3nt: TGTGCCAGCAGTGGAGGGAGTTCTGGGGCCAACGTCCTGACTTTC; CDR3aa: CASSGGSSGANVLTF
j_gene: TRBJ1-5; abundance: NA; v_gene: TRBV4-2; d_gene: NA; CDR3nt: TGTGCCAGCAGCAGAGAAAGGAGCAATCAGCCCCAGCATTTT; CDR3aa: CASSRERSNQPQHF
j_gene: TRBJ2-7; abundance: many; v_gene: TRBV6-5; d_gene: NA; CDR3nt: TGTGCCAGCAGGGGTAGCTTAGGGTTTGGGGTCGAGCAGTACTTC; CDR3aa: CASRGSLGFGVEQYF
j_gene: TRBJ2-2; abundance: few; v_gene: TRBV21-1; d_gene: NA; CDR3nt: TGTGCCAGCCTAAGGGGGCCGTCGAACACCGGGGAGCTGTTTTTT; CDR3aa: CASLRGPSNTGELFF
j_gene: TRBJ2-6; abundance: NA; v_gene: TRBV7-9; d_gene: NA; CDR3nt: TGTGCCAGCAGCTTCTCGACAGTGGGGTCTGGGGCCAACGTCCTGACTTTC; CDR3aa: CASSFSTVGSGANVLTF
j_gene: TRBJ2-6; abundance: NA; v_gene: TRBV28; d_gene: NA; CDR3nt: TGTGCCAGCAGTAACGTCGGCGGGTCCCCTGGGGCCAACGTCCTGACTTTC; CDR3aa: CASSNVGGSPGANVLTF
j_gene: TRBJ2-7; abundance: once; v_gene: TRBV7-6; d_gene: NA; CDR3nt: TGTGCCAGCAGCTTAGGAGATGGGGGGCCCGAGCAGTACTTC; CDR3aa: CASSLGDGGPEQYF